These T cell receptor beta chains were read from a single sample in a study of control samples from healthy donors and cancer patients. This table comes from immunoSEQ multiplex PCR, and its TCRdb copy is limited to in-frame clones, with some not included. The table lists about 150,000 clones, 93% of them singletons. The sequenced sample consisted of blood. The receptor source for this set is a man aged 18 to 30 in good health. The conserved cysteine and the conserved F or W are not part of the CDR3 here.

v_call | cdr3_aa
TRBV10-1 | ASSGGYSPLH
TRBV5-5 | ASSLDGTGNSPLH
TRBV10-2 | ASRGYGYT
TRBV11-2 | ASSLQPGQGPYEQY
TRBV5-1 | ASSLELAGGSGTQY
TRBV5-5 | ASSSRTDRIYNEQF
TRBV6-2/TRBV6-3 | ASSPRTGRRDAY
TRBV19 | ASSPIDRAGNQSQH
TRBV4-1 | ASSLTTNYGYT
TRBV7-9 | ASSLVTGELF
TRBV9 | ASSPTPGTGGEKLF
TRBV14 | ASSQALIRQPQH
TRBV5-5 | ASSRRGSREPPDTQY
TRBV6-6 | ASSYSITVNQPQH
TRBV6-4 | ASSETSGDFGEQF
TRBV7-2 | ASSHTGGVPF
TRBV6-5 | ASSNTGGVPEAF
TRBV7-3 | ASSFAGANVLT
TRBV7-9 | ASSFGNSPLH
TRBV5-5 | ASSVEKGLLYGYT
TRBV6-2/TRBV6-3 | ASSYSANEQF
TRBV9 | ASSEGGNTEAF
TRBV6-5 | ASSPEQGVITEAF